This TCR beta chain was found in a study of blood T cell repertoires in COVID-19. Overall study: Samples taken during acute and convalescent COVID-19 were collected in the United States, Italy and Spain.

Participants were aged about 18 to 100 years from about two dozen US areas. Assignment of participants to cohorts was predicated upon participant-reported clinical history. TCRdb's copy holds only in-frame clones and misses some; the assay was immunoSEQ multiplex PCR. This sample has about 430,000 clones, with around 87% found just once. Looked up from germline, CDR1 is LGHDT and CDR2 is YNNKEL (reference sequence). The CDR3 totals 17 residues. V was clipped by 0 bases and J by 8 bases, with 20 bases between them. Sequencing was carried out using PBMCs or T cells enriched from blood (not recorded which). The TCR comes from a woman aged 25 to 39 with acute COVID-19. This chain connects TRBV3-1 (or the pseudogene TRBV3-2) to TRBJ2-1; perhaps TRBD2 as D (5 bases). CDR3 bases: TGTGCCAGCAGCCAAGAATTGGACCCCCTGGAGGCGTATGAGCAGTTCTTC. Its translation is CASSQELDPLEAYEQFF.